This T cell receptor (beta chain) was sequenced during a study of ipilimumab plus nivolumab after autologous stem cell transplantation. At the level of the study: Typical patient got 5 ipilimumab doses and about eight nivolumab doses (median). Both relapsed and primary refractory DLBCL were included.

Ipilimumab, 1 mg/kg, started 14 to 28 days after autologous transplant. Patients received nivolumab 3 mg/kg at weeks 1, 4, 7, 10, then fortnightly to week 26. The data were produced by immunoSEQ multiplex PCR, yet TCRdb's version contains in-frame clones alone and is incomplete. The table lists about 84,000 clones, nearly 85% of them singletons. This clone was observed once. The CDR3 runs 13 residues. Germline V gene data show CDR1 as SGHDN and CDR2 as FVKESK. V gave up 2 bases and J gave up 5 bases, with 9 bases separating them. V is TRBV14 and J is TRBJ1-2; D is unclear. Material: PBMCs, obtained in a trial of ipilimumab plus nivolumab as post-transplant consolidation. This receptor was taken from a male donor with diffuse large B-cell lymphoma. The CDR3 DNA sequence: TGTGCCAGCAGCCAAACGAGGAATTATGGCTACACCTTC. Its translation is CASSQTRNYGYTF.